A single T cell receptor (beta chain) is shown here with its context. Its antigen is unknown. In germline, CDR1 is SNHLY, CDR2 FYNNEI. The CDR3 spans 14 residues. V lost 8 bases to trimming and J lost 5 bases, with 18 bases between them. PCR involved 60 Vbeta and 13 Jbeta primers. Per the original methods: In a later analysis, the count reached about 75 million unique TCR beta chains, with about 10 million shared. Assay used: immunoSEQ multiplex PCR; TCRdb lists only in-frame clones, some missing. That table gives V, J and clone size, and the DNA gave D and trimming. In the table there are some 160,000 clones, around four fifths of which are singletons. These data originate in a study of cytomegalovirus exposure and HLA in healthy donors. Broader study findings: A previous analysis found most TCR beta V segments productive roughly 87% or roughly 30% of the time.

The TCR was taken from a boy between 2 and 10 years old in good health and CMV-seronegative. The chain is built from TRBV2 and TRBJ1-1, with TRBD1 as a possible D gene (5 bases). Sample: PBMCs. CDR3 bases: TGTGCCAGCGAGGAGCAAGGGGCGGGGACTGAAGCTTTCTTT. Translating gives CASEEQGAGTEAFF.